Listed below are T cell receptor beta chains from one sample, sequenced in a study of T cell responses to AZD1222 COVID-19 vaccine. Clones were sequenced by immunoSEQ multiplex PCR, and TCRdb holds only the in-frame ones, with some missing. The repertoire consists of approximately 130,000 clones, with 93% occurring once and the leading ten covering 3.1%. Sample: peripheral blood, taken on day 0 of AZD1222 vaccination. The receptors were sampled from an adult in good health. CDR3s include the opening cysteine and the closing phenylalanine or tryptophan. Fields, in order: J gene, V gene, CDR3 length, CDR3 protein.

J: TRBJ2-3; V: TRBV6-5; length: 11; CDR3: CASTIQYTQYF
J: TRBJ1-1; V: TRBV29-1; length: 14; CDR3: CSVLQGILNTEAFF
J: TRBJ2-7; V: TRBV3-1/TRBV3-2; length: 15; CDR3: CASSLLGTGGHEQYF
J: TRBJ2-3; V: TRBV3-1/TRBV3-2; length: 14; CDR3: CASSQETGAGGKYF
J: TRBJ1-1; V: TRBV7-2; length: 13; CDR3: CASSLETGREAFF
J: TRBJ2-2; V: TRBV21-1; length: 19; CDR3: CASTSKRGLAGAVTGELFF
J: TRBJ2-5; V: TRBV29-1; length: 15; CDR3: CSVELGGQGGETQYF
J: TRBJ1-2; V: TRBV7-9; length: 15; CDR3: CASTSDGSRNYGYTF
J: TRBJ1-2; V: TRBV6-1; length: 14; CDR3: CASSEALAFYGYTF
J: TRBJ1-6; V: TRBV7-8; length: 17; CDR3: CASSLAGQSSYNSPLHF
J: TRBJ1-1; V: TRBV6-1; length: 14; CDR3: CASSEVHGGTEAFF
J: TRBJ2-1; V: TRBV5-1; length: 13; CDR3: CASSFEPSNEQFF
J: TRBJ2-7; V: TRBV20-1; length: 11; CDR3: CSASVRYEQYF
J: TRBJ1-2; V: TRBV7-9; length: 13; CDR3: CASSTDTLYGYTF
J: TRBJ2-7; V: TRBV7-6; length: 16; CDR3: CASSSNKRDNTYEQYF
J: TRBJ1-6; V: TRBV28; length: 16; CDR3: CASRVGRGNYNSPLHF
J: TRBJ1-1; V: TRBV28; length: 13; CDR3: CASRLTRDTEAFF
J: TRBJ1-2; V: TRBV7-2; length: 15; CDR3: CASSLQTGSAYGYTF
J: TRBJ1-2; V: TRBV5-1; length: 14; CDR3: CASSFLGSNYGYTF
J: TRBJ1-1; V: TRBV28; length: 12; CDR3: CASSLQFTEAFF
J: TRBJ1-2; V: TRBV27; length: 13; CDR3: CASSLTGVYGYTF
J: TRBJ2-7; V: TRBV30; length: 15; CDR3: CAWSPGRPGEYEQYF
J: TRBJ2-3; V: TRBV5-4; length: 13; CDR3: CASSFGGGDTQYF
J: TRBJ2-5; V: TRBV7-2; length: 15; CDR3: CASSSDRDSKKTQYF
J: TRBJ1-2; V: TRBV9; length: 12; CDR3: CASSVHGYGYTF
J: TRBJ2-5; V: TRBV28; length: 13; CDR3: CASSAPLGRSQYF
J: TRBJ1-1; V: TRBV2; length: 13; CDR3: CASSEALQGLAFF
J: TRBJ1-1; V: TRBV6-5; length: 13; CDR3: CASINDRNTEAFF
J: TRBJ2-3; V: TRBV15; length: 15; CDR3: CATSRDPRWADTQYF
J: TRBJ2-1; V: TRBV19; length: 16; CDR3: CASSIKGISSYNEQFF
J: TRBJ1-4; V: TRBV7-2; length: 14; CDR3: CASSLQGRNEKLFF
J: TRBJ1-6; V: TRBV7-9; length: 13; CDR3: CASSSRVNSPLHF
J: TRBJ1-2; V: TRBV28; length: 13; CDR3: CASRPEPNYGYTF
J: TRBJ1-5; V: TRBV30; length: 13; CDR3: CAWSSDIQQPQHF
J: TRBJ2-3; V: TRBV16; length: 16; CDR3: CASSNGLAIPTDTQYF
J: TRBJ2-3; V: TRBV19; length: 14; CDR3: CASSPGTTTDTQYF
J: TRBJ2-7; V: TRBV28; length: 14; CDR3: CASRVGGGSNEQYF
J: TRBJ2-7; V: TRBV18; length: 16; CDR3: CASSPSRDRAINEQYF
J: TRBJ2-4; V: TRBV19; length: 16; CDR3: CASRGEGRKAKNIQYF
J: TRBJ2-2; V: TRBV11-2; length: 14; CDR3: CASSGIWNTGELFF
J: TRBJ2-1; V: TRBV30; length: 14; CDR3: CAWRLAGDWHEQFF
J: TRBJ1-1; V: TRBV11-2; length: 17; CDR3: CASSAYRTGDRRTEAFF
J: TRBJ2-1; V: TRBV3-1/TRBV3-2; length: 15; CDR3: CASSQDPWEGNEQFF
J: TRBJ2-7; V: TRBV9; length: 14; CDR3: CASSVGTNSYEQYF
J: TRBJ2-2; V: TRBV28; length: 14; CDR3: CASRQGGDTGELFF
J: TRBJ2-3; V: TRBV5-6; length: 13; CDR3: CASSLTGTDTQYF
J: TRBJ2-1; V: TRBV11-3; length: 12; CDR3: CASSRGGREQFF
J: TRBJ1-1; V: TRBV27; length: 14; CDR3: CASSFRGLNTEAFF
J: TRBJ1-2; V: TRBV27; length: 17; CDR3: CASSILGRGGALDGYTF
J: TRBJ2-7; V: TRBV28; length: 17; CDR3: CASSLPSLTGGIDEQYF
J: TRBJ2-2; V: TRBV6-5; length: 15; CDR3: CASSFSSGSTGELFF
J: TRBJ2-1; V: TRBV28; length: 15; CDR3: CASSPQRSRLSEQFF
J: TRBJ2-1; V: TRBV15; length: 15; CDR3: CATSKGQGGYNEQFF
J: TRBJ1-2; V: TRBV19; length: 14; CDR3: CASSAVRAGDGYTF
J: TRBJ2-1; V: TRBV14; length: 18; CDR3: CASSLDIHRGNLRNEQFF
J: TRBJ2-2; V: TRBV11-3; length: 16; CDR3: CASSLGGPANTGELFF
J: TRBJ1-2; V: TRBV4-3; length: 16; CDR3: CASSQDFGFRDYGYTF
J: TRBJ2-1; V: TRBV18; length: 15; CDR3: CASSPPRTGINEQFF
J: TRBJ2-2; V: TRBV30; length: 15; CDR3: CAWSGTSGNTGELFF